The next 13 T cell receptor beta chains were all read from a single sample in a study of shared clonotypes between healthy human individuals. The method was immunoSEQ multiplex PCR; TCRdb's version includes in-frame clones alone and lacks a portion of them. The sample has about 1.5 million clones, around 97% seen once; the top ten hold approximately 1%. Specimen: naive CD4+ T cells sorted from blood. Indicated subset: CD45RA+ positively selected. The receptor set was obtained from a young man in good health.

V gene TRBV5-1 combines with J gene TRBJ2-7; 7 bases map to TRBD1. The germline V gene has CDR1 SGHRS and CDR2 YFSETQ. This CDR3 region has 15 residues. Trimming cost V 4 bases and J 0 bases; bases outside gene matches: 7. DNA of the CDR3: TGCGCCAGCAGCCCCGGGACAGTAAGCTCCTACGAGCAGTACTTC. The encoded protein is CASSPGTVSSYEQYF.

The gene calls are TRBV6-5 and TRBJ1-3; 9 bases agree with TRBD1. V shed 4 bases, J shed 0 bases, and the junction held 4 bases outside the gene matches. CDR1 MNHEY and CDR2 SVGAGI come from the germline V gene. This CDR3 is 16 amino acids long. The CDR3: CASSWTGAISGNTIYF. CDR3 in DNA: TGTGCCAGCAGTTGGACAGGGGCGATCTCTGGAAACACCATATATTTT.

CDR3 protein: CASSLSGSVIDEQFF. The CDR3 DNA reads TGTGCCAGCAGCCTGAGCGGGAGTGTCATCGATGAGCAGTTCTTC. The V and J genes are TRBV6-5 and TRBJ2-1; 8 bases line up with TRBD2. The trim removed 6 bases at V and 8 bases at J, leaving 12 bases unmatched. CDR1 is MNHEY and CDR2 is SVGAGI in the germline V gene. This CDR3 is built from 15 residues.

This rearrangement joins TRBV11-3 to TRBJ2-1; 12 nucleotides agree with TRBD2. Germline lookup yields CDR1 SGHNT and CDR2 YENEEA. The CDR3 length is 15 residues. Trimming at V came to 5 bases and at J to 8 bases, leaving 7 bases not matched to a gene. The CDR3 reads CASSPRLAGVHEQFF. The DNA of the CDR3 is TGTGCCAGCAGCCCGCGACTAGCGGGAGTGCATGAGCAGTTCTTC.

The chain combines TRBV6-1 with TRBJ1-1; D remains ambiguous. Germline CDR1 MNHNS, CDR2 SASEGT. Trimming removed 10 bases at V and 1 base at J, with 13 bases between. This CDR3 has 13 amino acids. The CDR3 bases are TGTGCCACCACTATGGTGGGGAACACTGAAGCTTTCTTT. It encodes CATTMVGNTEAFF.

The rearrangement uses TRBV5-1 and TRBJ1-5, with D possibly TRBD1 on 5 matching bases. V was cut by 1 base and J by 1 base, with 9 bases left in between. This CDR3 comprises 15 residues. Germline CDR1 is SGHRS and CDR2 is YFSETQ. The CDR3: CASSLLGQSNQPQHF. The CDR3 coding sequence is TGCGCCAGCAGCTTGTTAGGACAAAGCAATCAGCCCCAGCATTTT.

The rearrangement joins TRBV29-1 to TRBJ1-1; D call uncertain. This CDR3 has 13 residues. V was clipped by 2 bases and J by 0 bases, with 7 bases between them. Germline CDR1 SQVTM, CDR2 ANQGSEA. CDR3 sequence (DNA): TGCAGCGTTGAAATCACAGTGAACACTGAAGCTTTCTTT. Translation gives CSVEITVNTEAFF.

V is TRBV7-9 and J is TRBJ2-7; 11 bases agree with TRBD2. Germline V gives CDR1 SEHNR, CDR2 FQNEAQ (reference sequence). The CDR3 loop spans 14 amino acids. V lost 4 bases to trimming and J lost 3 bases; unmatched junction nucleotides: 2. In DNA form, the CDR3 reads TGTGCCAGCAGCTCCGGGACTAGCGGCTACGAGCAGTACTTC. Its protein is CASSSGTSGYEQYF.

The chain combines TRBV7-9 with TRBJ2-5; a possible D gene is TRBD2 (6 bases). The V end lost 5 bases, the J end lost 1 base, and 14 bases lay between the germline ends. CDR3 length: 15 amino acids. The germline CDR1 and CDR2 sequences are SEHNR and FQNEAQ (reference sequence). CDR3 sequence (DNA): TGTGCCAGCAGCCTGGGACGGGGGTTCCAAGAGACCCAGTACTTC. Protein: CASSLGRGFQETQYF.

The chain couples TRBV15 to TRBJ1-1; D remains unclear. The germline gives CDR1 LNHNV, CDR2 YYDKDF (reference sequence). V gave up 1 base and J gave up 2 bases, with 8 bases separating them. There are 14 residues in the CDR3. CDR3 amino acids: CATSRGQANTEAFF. CDR3 sequence (DNA): TGTGCCACCAGCAGAGGACAAGCTAACACTGAAGCTTTCTTT. Full variable domain (missing parts from reference TRBV15 and TRBJ1-1): DAMVIQNPRYQVTQFGKPVTLSCSQTLNHNVMYWYQQKSSQAPKLLFHYYDKDFNNEADTPDNFQSRRPNTSFCFLDIRSPGLGDTAMYLCATSRGQANTEAFFGQGTRLTVV.

V gene TRBV6-1 combines with J gene TRBJ1-5, with TRBD1 identical over 8 bases. Germline V lookup: CDR1 MNHNS, CDR2 SASEGT. The CDR3 runs 15 residues. With V trimmed by 3 bases and J by 7 bases, 8 bases remained unmatched. The CDR3 is CASSEAGGAWQPQHF. Written as DNA, the CDR3 is TGTGCCAGCAGTGAGGCAGGGGGCGCGTGGCAGCCCCAGCATTTT.

The chain couples TRBV5-6 to TRBJ1-2; 7 bases fit TRBD1. V shed 7 bases, J shed 4 bases, and the junction held 13 bases outside the gene matches. The germline CDR1 and CDR2 sequences are SGHDT and YYEEEE. The CDR3 totals 15 residues. The CDR3 loop is CASPPLGGETYGYTF. The CDR3 region has the DNA TGTGCCAGCCCCCCCTTAGGGGGCGAAACCTATGGCTACACCTTC. Drawing the rest from reference TRBV5-6 and TRBJ1-2, the complete variable domain is DAGVTQSPTHLIKTRGQQVTLRCSPKSGHDTVSWYQQALGQGPQFIFQYYEEEERQRGNFPDRFSGHQFPNYSSELNVNALLLGDSALYLCASPPLGGETYGYTFGSGTRLTVV.

The CDR3: CASSLAGKPQSAQYF. As DNA, the CDR3 is TGTGCCAGCAGCTTGGCCGGGAAACCACAATCCGCGCAGTATTTT. The chain couples TRBV7-2 to TRBJ2-3; D is perhaps TRBD2 (5 bases). Trimming left V 3 bases short and J 10 bases short, with 20 bases between. CDR3 length equals 15 residues. CDR1 and CDR2 (germline): SGHTA, FQGNSA.